Given below is one T cell receptor beta chain in context. The CDR3 totals 13 residues. Germline CDR1 reads SEHNR; CDR2 reads FQNEAQ (reference sequence). V was cut by 3 bases and J by 1 base, with 6 bases left in between. The record originates from a study of blood T cell repertoires in COVID-19. As originally analysed: Amplification with reference gene primers provided the estimates of nucleated cell counts. The table came from immunoSEQ multiplex PCR; TCRdb's copy has only in-frame clones and leaves some out. The DNA gave D and trimming, while V, J and clone size come from that table. The top ten hold 4.3% of the sample, which has 200,000 to 250,000 clones, 80% seen once.

The sample comprised PBMCs or T cells enriched from blood (not recorded which). The gene calls are TRBV7-9 and TRBJ1-2; D ambiguous. This receptor was taken from a man aged 25-40 years with acute COVID-19. The CDR3 spells CASSLENNYGYTF. The CDR3 nucleotides read TGTGCCAGCAGCTTGGAGAATAACTATGGCTACACCTTC. The full variable domain, completed using reference TRBV7-9 and TRBJ1-2, is DTGVSQNPRHKITKRGQNVTFRCDPISEHNRLYWYRQTLGQGPEFLTYFQNEAQLEKSRLLSDRFSAERPKGSFSTLEIQRTEQGDSAMYLCASSLENNYGYTFGSGTRLTVV.